The 13 T cell receptor beta chains in this list originate from one sample, sequenced in a study of cytomegalovirus exposure and HLA in healthy donors. PCR amplification relied on 60 Vbeta primers (plus 13 Jbeta primers). Produced via immunoSEQ multiplex PCR; TCRdb's table is partial and in-frame only. The sample shows 180,000 or so clones, more than 75% of them seen only once. The sample taken for sequencing was PBMCs. The origin of the receptors is a woman between 50 and 59 years old in good health and CMV-seropositive.

A few counts support this clone. The rearrangement uses TRBV7-9 and TRBJ1-6, with TRBD1 matching over 8 bases. Germline CDR1 is SEHNR and CDR2 is FQNEAQ (reference sequence). The CDR3 length is 17 residues. The V gene end was trimmed by 5 bases and the J gene end by 0 bases; junction bases not matched to a gene: 6. Here the CDR3 DNA reads TGTGCCAGCAGCCGGACAGGGATGAGCTCCTATAATTCACCCCTCCACTTT. It is translated as CASSRTGMSSYNSPLHF. Complete variable domain (other parts from reference TRBV7-9 and TRBJ1-6): DTGVSQNPRHKITKRGQNVTFRCDPISEHNRLYWYRQTLGQGPEFLTYFQNEAQLEKSRLLSDRFSAERPKGSFSTLEIQRTEQGDSAMYLCASSRTGMSSYNSPLHFGNGTRLTVT.

The sample holds a few counts of this clone. This chain joins TRBV29-1 and TRBJ2-7; TRBD2 aligns across 16 bases. The CDR3 totals 16 residues. The V segment lost 6 bases and the J segment 0 bases; nucleotides outside the gene matches: 5. Germline CDR1 reads SQVTM; CDR2 reads ANQGSEA. The CDR3 reads CSVTGTSGRASYEQYF. CDR3 sequence (DNA): TGCAGCGTCACCGGGACTAGCGGGAGGGCCTCCTACGAGCAGTACTTC.

In its sample, this clone was seen a few times. The DNA for the CDR3 is TGTGCCAGCAGTGAGGGCCCCAAAGGGCCCCAGCATTTT. It specifies CASSEGPKGPQHF. J is TRBJ1-5 and V is TRBV25-1; D uncertain. Trimming stripped 3 bases from V and 9 bases from J, with 12 bases between. The CDR3 is 13 amino acids. Germline V CDR1 and CDR2: MGHDK, SYGVNS.

CDR3 in amino acids: CASSLTVIQGRPYEQYF. CDR3 DNA sequence: TGTGCCAGCAGCTTAACAGTGATCCAGGGTCGTCCCTACGAGCAGTACTTC. The rearrangement joins TRBV7-3 to TRBJ2-7; D possibly corresponds to TRBD1 (5 bases). Germline CDR1 and CDR2: SGHTA and FQGTGA. With 0 bases removed from V and 2 bases from J, the gap between germline ends came to 17 bases. The CDR3 totals 17 residues.

This chain uses TRBV7-2 with TRBJ1-3, with 9 bases that match TRBD1. Germline CDR1 is SGHTA and CDR2 is FQGNSA. J was trimmed by 1 base and V by 1 base; bases with no gene match: 5. The CDR3 is 17 amino acids. The CDR3 is CASSLVGQGSSGNTIYF. Written as DNA, the CDR3 is TGTGCCAGCAGCTTAGTAGGACAGGGGAGTTCTGGAAACACCATATATTTT.

The DNA of the CDR3 is TGTGCCAGCTCACCACAGGACACTAGCGGGGGGCCCCATGAGCAGTTCTTC. This encodes CASSPQDTSGGPHEQFF. V usage is TRBV18 and J usage is TRBJ2-1, with 12 bases aligning to TRBD2. CDR1 and CDR2 from the germline V gene are KGHSH and LQKENI. CDR3 length equals 17 residues. Trimming at V came to 1 base and at J to 8 bases, leaving 9 bases not matched to a gene.

The J gene is TRBJ2-7, the V gene TRBV5-6, with 9 bases that match TRBD1. Germline loops: CDR1 SGHDT, CDR2 YYEEEE. V dropped 5 bases and J dropped 5; count of bases not matched to a gene: 8. The CDR3 loop spans 14 amino acids. This CDR3 is CASSRSDRGHEQYF. CDR3 in DNA: TGTGCCAGCAGTCGATCGGACAGGGGCCACGAGCAGTACTTC. The whole variable domain, remainder taken from reference TRBV5-6 and TRBJ2-7, is DAGVTQSPTHLIKTRGQQVTLRCSPKSGHDTVSWYQQALGQGPQFIFQYYEEEERQRGNFPDRFSGHQFPNYSSELNVNALLLGDSALYLCASSRSDRGHEQYFGPGTRLTVT.

The J gene is TRBJ1-5, the V gene TRBV2; TRBD1 is a possible D gene (6 bases). Looked up from germline, CDR1 is SNHLY and CDR2 is FYNNEI. The CDR3 has 13 residues. Trimming left V 6 bases short and J 10 bases short, with 16 bases between. The CDR3 sequence: CASSEIYRVPQHF. DNA for the CDR3: TGTGCCAGCAGCGAAATTTACAGGGTCCCCCAGCATTTT.

The rearrangement links TRBV18 to TRBJ2-7; 10 bases line up with TRBD1. Looked up from germline, CDR1 is KGHSH and CDR2 is LQKENI. J lost 2 bases, V lost 4 bases, and 2 bases had no gene match. The CDR3 loop spans 14 amino acids. The CDR3 region is CASSQDRGPYEQYF. The DNA of the CDR3 is TGTGCCAGCTCACAAGACAGGGGGCCCTACGAGCAGTACTTC.

This chain links TRBV5-1 with TRBJ2-2, with unresolved D. There are 13 residues in the CDR3. Trimming shortened V by 2 bases and J by 7 bases, and 9 bases separated the two germline ends. CDR1 and CDR2 from the germline V gene are SGHRS and YFSETQ. CDR3 residues: CASSFEDRGELFF. The CDR3 nucleotides are TGCGCCAGCAGCTTTGAGGATCGCGGGGAGCTGTTTTTT.

The rearrangement joins TRBV15 to TRBJ2-5; 11 nucleotides agree with TRBD1. Per germline, CDR1 LNHNV and CDR2 YYDKDF (reference sequence). The CDR3 consists of 14 residues. V dropped 5 bases and J dropped 5; count of bases not matched to a gene: 4. DNA of the CDR3: TGTGCCACCAGCTTCGGACAGGGGGCCGAGACCCAGTACTTC. Protein sequence: CATSFGQGAETQYF.

This chain links TRBV7-9 with TRBJ2-3; a possible D gene is TRBD2 (6 bases). V was cut by 1 base and J by 12 bases, with 26 bases left in between. The CDR3 covers 17 residues. The germline CDR1 and CDR2 sequences are SEHNR and FQNEAQ (reference sequence). The CDR3 is CASSLDLGGTTLRSQYF. In DNA form, the CDR3 reads TGTGCCAGCAGCTTAGACCTTGGCGGGACCACCCTCCGATCTCAGTATTTT.

This chain links TRBV5-4 with TRBJ2-7, with D possibly matching TRBD1 (6 bases). CDR3 length: 16 residues. The germline V gene has CDR1 SGHNT and CDR2 YYREEE (reference sequence). V was shortened by 2 bases and J by 2 bases, with 17 bases between the two germline ends. The CDR3 DNA is TGTGCCAGCAGCTTAGTTAAACCTGACAGGACCTACGAGCAGTACTTC. This sequence encodes CASSLVKPDRTYEQYF.